This T cell receptor (beta chain) was observed in a study of T-cell memory formation after mild COVID-19 (dated by TCRdb to the early 2020s). About the full investigation: Most TCR sequence clusters were specific to one of the two donors. In a couple of donors, T-cell clones that expanded and contracted after mild COVID-19 were tracked by sequencing TCRalpha and TCRbeta repertoires over time. Two young, previously healthy adult volunteers made up the cohort, one male and one female. Overall results and qualifications from the work: Some responding clones were found in pre-infection memory, which suggests that pre-existing cross-reactive memory T cells took part in the SARS-CoV-2 response. Clones contracting from day 15 to 85 had balanced CD4/CD8 phenotypes, while a second wave expanding from day 15 to 37 was biased towards CD4+. SARS-CoV-2 specificity was not confirmed for the second-wave clones peaking on day 37. Contracting CD4+ clones were located mainly in the CM and EM memory subsets, whereas CD8+ clones were found to be enriched in EMRA. Only two mild cases were covered in the study, and larger cohorts including severe cases with pre-infection samples were considered necessary.

Ficoll-Paque density gradient centrifugation was the method used to isolate PBMCs. The sequencing machine was an Illumina NovaSeq 6000. TCRalpha and TCRbeta cDNA libraries were built by 5'RACE with constant-segment primers, adding sample barcodes and unique molecular identifiers. RNA was extracted from every sample with Trizol reagent. The libraries were amplified in two PCR steps, and the second step added a second sample barcode and Illumina TruSeq adapters. Libraries were sequenced on an Illumina NovaSeq with 2 x 150 bp paired-end reads. From the authors' description of their analysis: Reads were demultiplexed and collapsed into UMI-guided consensus sequences with migec v1.2.7. Using mixcr v2.1.11, UMI consensuses were aligned to TRA and TRB V and J templates and then assembled into clonotypes. A clonotype was counted as expanded or contracted only when both edgeR and NoisET called the clonotype significant, with the noise models trained on biological replicates. edgeR calls used a false discovery rate-adjusted p below 0.01 and a log2 fold-change threshold of 1. As an exploratory analysis of dynamics, PCA with hierarchical clustering was applied to max-normalized trajectories of the 1000 most abundant clonotypes. Separately sequenced CD4+ and CD8+ repertoires were used to assign the CD4 or CD8 phenotype of responding clones. Clones were called with MiXCR by TCRdb after fastp trimmed the public reads at Q25, and only in-frame beta chains were retained. Rows with a matching CDR3 protein are joined into one entry that keeps the most common DNA and genes. The V and J calls, along with clone size, are taken from TCRdb and not from the paper's own processing. For this sample there are 470,000 or so distinct CDR3 sequences; about 20% appear just once. Together, the top ten hold roughly an eighth of the sample.

V loses 5 bases, J loses 3 bases, and the germline ends lie 7 bases apart. Counted from cysteine to phenylalanine, this CDR3 has 12 amino acids. CDR3 DNA only is kept here, 36 bases in frame from base 1. A remark on this clonotype: Its antigen is unknown. Base qualities are not recorded, but no much larger clone differs from it by a single base.

The source material was PBMCs or a T cell subset sorted from them (not recorded which). The chain was built from TRBV12-3 or TRBV12-4 and TRBJ1-1; the D gene lacks a confident call. This receptor was taken from an adult woman who had mild COVID-19 (a few samples of this study predate the infection). The sample titles of this study are shuffled in the database, so cell type and time point are left out; the donor was told from shared clones. CDR3 sequence: CASSREYTEAFF. The nucleotide sequence is TGTGCCAGCAGTAGGGAGTACACTGAAGCTTTCTTT.